This T cell receptor beta chain was captured by sequencing in a study of cytomegalovirus exposure and HLA in healthy donors. The CDR3 runs 15 residues. Germline assignment: CDR1 MNHNY and CDR2 SVGAGI (reference sequence). V was pared by 2 bases and J by 0 bases, with 10 bases between. It was with 60 Vbeta and 13 Jbeta primers that the PCR ran. Repertoires were generated with immunoSEQ multiplex PCR, while TCRdb's copy carries only in-frame clones and drops some. The sample records 150,000 to 200,000 clones, about four fifths being singletons. This TCR was recovered from a woman aged 18-29 years in good health and CMV-seropositive. Sequencing was done on a sample of PBMCs. The gene calls are TRBV6-6 and TRBJ1-2, with D perhaps TRBD1 (5 bases). The CDR3 nucleotides are TGTGCCAGCAGTTACCGGGGGGAGACTAACTATGGCTACACCTTC. Residues: CASSYRGETNYGYTF.